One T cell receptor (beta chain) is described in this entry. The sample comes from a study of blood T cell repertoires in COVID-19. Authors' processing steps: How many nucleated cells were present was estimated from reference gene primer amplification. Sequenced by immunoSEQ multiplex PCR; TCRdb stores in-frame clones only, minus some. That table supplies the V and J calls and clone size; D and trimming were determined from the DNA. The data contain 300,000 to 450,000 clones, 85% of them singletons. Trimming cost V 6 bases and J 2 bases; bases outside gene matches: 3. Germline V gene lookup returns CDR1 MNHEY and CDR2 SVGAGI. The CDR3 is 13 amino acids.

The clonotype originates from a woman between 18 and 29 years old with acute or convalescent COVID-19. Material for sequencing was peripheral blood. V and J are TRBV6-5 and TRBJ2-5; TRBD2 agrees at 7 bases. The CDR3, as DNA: TGTGCCAGCAGAAGGGGAGGGCAAGAGACCCAGTACTTC. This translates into CASRRGGQETQYF.